The 32 T cell receptor beta chains below were found in one sample sequenced in a study of human T cells and chemical hapten exposure. The treatment here: therapeutic diphenylcyclopropenone sensitization with weekly scalp DPC. Separate cDNA molecules received unique molecular identifiers, which the library attached to them. A single record per CDR3 protein comes from TCRdb applying MiXCR to the reads. The sample lists 450 to 600 distinct CDR3 sequences, 57% occurring once. Specimen: whole blood, collected before DPC sensitization or 2, 6, or about 24 weeks after (not recorded which). The receptor set was obtained from an adult with alopecia areata. Some clones in this sample may be carry-over from other donors' samples. This table probably holds off-target reads from a library built for another chain.

The chain joins TRBV28 to TRBJ1-6; D is uncertain. V was pared by 3 bases and J by 14 bases, with 8 bases between. Germline V CDR1 and CDR2: MDHEN, SYDVKM. This CDR3 comprises 11 residues. In DNA, the CDR3 is TGTGCCAGCAGTTTTCGGGAATCCCTCCACTTT. Its translation is CASSFRESLHF.

The V gene is TRBV6-6, the J gene TRBJ2-5, with a tentative D call TRBD1 (5 bases). Germline V lookup: CDR1 MNHNY, CDR2 SVGAGI (reference sequence). Trimming took off 2 bases at V and 4 bases at J, with 8 bases between the two ends. This CDR3 contains 13 residues. CDR3 DNA sequence: TGTGCCAGCAGTTACGGGGCCCGAGAGACCCAGTACTTC. It translates to CASSYGARETQYF.

The chain carries TRBV20-1 and TRBJ2-5; D unresolved. Deletions cut 3 bases from V and 1 base from J, with 9 bases between. This CDR3 has 13 residues. Germline assignment: CDR1 DFQATT and CDR2 SNEGSKA (reference sequence). CDR3 sequence (DNA): TGCAGTGCTAGGGGCAGACTCCAAGAGACCCAGTACTTC. Translation gives CSARGRLQETQYF.

In this sample, this clonotype turned up a few times. The chain recombines TRBV28 with TRBJ2-3; TRBD2 matches at 7 bases. Germline-derived CDR1 and CDR2 are MDHEN and SYDVKM. Unmatched junction bases numbered 8, after V lost 5 bases and J lost 6 bases. This CDR3 has 14 residues. The CDR3, as DNA: TGTGCCAGCAGTCCCGGACGGGAGGCGGATACGCAGTATTTT. This sequence encodes CASSPGREADTQYF.

This clonotype was observed a handful of times. The V call is TRBV20-1, the J call TRBJ2-3; a possible D gene is TRBD2 (7 bases). Trimming took 5 bases from V and 3 from J, leaving 15 bases between them. This CDR3 is 14 amino acids long. Per germline, CDR1 DFQATT and CDR2 SNEGSKA (reference sequence). The CDR3: CSASRGGGTDTQYF. The CDR3 bases are TGCAGTGCTTCTAGGGGGGGAGGAACAGATACGCAGTATTTT.

V usage is TRBV20-1 and J usage is TRBJ2-7; the D is unclear. The V end lost 5 bases, the J end lost 0 bases, and 11 bases lay between the germline ends. This CDR3 region has 13 residues. Per germline, CDR1 DFQATT and CDR2 SNEGSKA (reference sequence). CDR3: CSAHHPGSYEQYF. CDR3 nucleotides: TGCAGTGCTCATCACCCCGGCTCCTACGAGCAGTACTTC.

The chain is built from TRBV7-3 and TRBJ2-2, with D tentatively TRBD1 (5 bases). Trimming stripped 4 bases from V and 2 bases from J, with 8 bases between. The germline gives CDR1 SGHTA, CDR2 FQGTGA. The length of the CDR3 is 14 residues. This CDR3 reads CASSWGSNTGELFF. CDR3 sequence (DNA): TGTGCCAGCAGCTGGGGCTCCAACACCGGGGAGCTGTTTTTT.

V and J are TRBV6-4 and TRBJ2-1, with 8 nucleotides matching TRBD1. With V trimmed by 0 bases and J by 9 bases, 1 base remained unmatched. The length of the CDR3 is 13 residues. The germline V gene has CDR1 MRHNA and CDR2 SNTAGT. CDR3 DNA: TGTGCCAGCAGTGACTCTGACAGGGGTGAGCAGTTCTTC. This sequence encodes CASSDSDRGEQFF.

This clonotype appeared a few times. The chain links TRBV4-2 to TRBJ1-1; no firm D call. CDR3 length: 12 amino acids. CDR1 and CDR2 (germline): LGHNA, YNFKEQ. V lost 1 base and J 3 bases, leaving 3 bases between the germline ends. The CDR3 region has the DNA TGTGCCAGCAGCCAAGTCGACACTGAAGCTTTCTTT. Amino acid sequence: CASSQVDTEAFF.

In this sample, this clonotype turned up a few times. V usage is TRBV5-1 and J usage is TRBJ1-1; D is ambiguous. V dropped 4 bases and J dropped 1 base, with 11 bases sitting between them. Germline V gene sequence: CDR1 SGHRS, CDR2 YFSETQ. CDR3 length: 14 residues. CDR3 region: CASSRIKGNTEAFF. CDR3 in DNA: TGCGCCAGCAGCCGAATAAAGGGGAACACTGAAGCTTTCTTT.

This clonotype was detected a few times. This chain uses TRBV6-2 or TRBV6-3 with TRBJ2-5; a possible D gene is TRBD2 (6 bases). V gave up 5 bases and J gave up 2 bases, with 12 bases separating them. This CDR3 spans 14 amino acids. Per the germline V gene, CDR1 is MNHEY and CDR2 is SVGEGT. The CDR3 loop is CASSGRGIQETQYF. The DNA for the CDR3 is TGTGCCAGCAGTGGGCGCGGGATTCAAGAGACCCAGTACTTC.

The chain has TRBV7-9 and TRBJ1-6, with D hard to call. The ends were cut back, 1 base at V and 8 bases at J, with 6 bases in the middle. Germline V gene lookup returns CDR1 SEHNR and CDR2 FQNEAQ (reference sequence). The CDR3 length is 13 residues. CDR3 sequence reads: CASSLDEDSPLHF. CDR3 in DNA: TGTGCCAGCAGCTTAGATGAAGATTCACCCCTCCACTTT.

Here the CDR3 DNA reads TGTGCCAGCTCGCTGGGACAGGATAATTCACCCCTCCACTTT. As protein: CASSLGQDNSPLHF. This chain joins TRBV18 and TRBJ1-6, with 8 bases that match TRBD1. The CDR3 runs 14 residues. The junction had 3 bases not matched to a gene; V was cut back by 6 bases and J by 5 bases. Germline lookup yields CDR1 KGHSH and CDR2 LQKENI.

The V and J genes are TRBV7-2 and TRBJ2-1; 8 nucleotides align to TRBD1. Germline V CDR1 and CDR2: SGHTA, FQGNSA. With 4 bases clipped from V and 7 bases from J, the junction kept 3 bases outside the gene matches. The CDR3 totals 13 residues. This CDR3 reads CASSSTGGNEQFF. Written as DNA, the CDR3 is TGTGCCAGCAGCTCTACAGGGGGGAATGAGCAGTTCTTC.

This clonotype was seen only a few times. The J gene is TRBJ2-4, the V gene TRBV12-3 or TRBV12-4; D might be TRBD2 (5 bases). Trimming removed 8 bases from V and 5 bases from J, with 7 bases in between. The CDR3 totals 11 residues. CDR3 bases: TGTGCCAGCGGACTGGAAAACATTCAGTACTTC. Its protein product is CASGLENIQYF.

This chain links TRBV6-1 with TRBJ2-2; D is unclear. This CDR3 has 13 amino acids. The V gene lost 2 bases and the J gene lost 3 bases, with 4 bases spanning the gap. Germline-derived CDR1 and CDR2 are MNHNS and SASEGT. The CDR3 spells CASSESDTGELFF. DNA of the CDR3: TGTGCCAGCAGTGAATCGGACACCGGGGAGCTGTTTTTT.

This clonotype turned up a few times. The genes are TRBV6-5 and TRBJ1-2, with 8 positions matching TRBD1. The CDR3 covers 16 residues. V was pared by 5 bases and J by 4 bases, with 12 bases of the junction left unmatched. The germline V gene has CDR1 MNHEY and CDR2 SVGAGI. This CDR3 is CASSPQTGAGRYGYTF. DNA of the CDR3: TGTGCCAGCAGTCCCCAGACAGGGGCGGGCCGCTATGGCTACACCTTC.

The rearrangement joins TRBV6-2 or TRBV6-3 to TRBJ2-7, with D hard to call. From germline, CDR1 is MNHEY and CDR2 SVGEGT. This CDR3 comprises 13 residues. V gave up 1 base and J gave up 2 bases, with 6 bases separating them. CDR3 in amino acids: CASSYYVAYEQYF. For the CDR3, the DNA is TGTGCCAGCAGTTACTATGTAGCCTACGAGCAGTACTTC.

The V call is TRBV7-9, the J call TRBJ2-7; the D is unclear. Germline V gene data show CDR1 as SEHNR and CDR2 as FQNEAQ (reference sequence). Trimming removed 2 bases from V and 2 bases from J, with 7 bases in between. CDR3 length: 13 amino acids. The CDR3 region is CASSLNNAYEQYF. DNA of the CDR3: TGTGCCAGCAGCTTAAACAACGCCTACGAGCAGTACTTC.

This clonotype occurred a few times. The CDR3 DNA is TGTGCCAGCAGCTTGGCGCGGGGGCCCCTTAATGAGCAGTTCTTC. Translation: CASSLARGPLNEQFF. The V call is TRBV11-2, the J call TRBJ2-1, with D perhaps matching TRBD2 (7 bases). This CDR3 has 15 amino acids. V lost 3 bases and J lost 7, with 16 bases in between. CDR1 is SGHAT, CDR2 FQNNGV, per germline. Full variable domain (remainder filled in from reference TRBV11-2 and TRBJ2-1): EAGVAQSPRYKIIEKRQSVAFWCNPISGHATLYWYQQILGQGPKLLIQFQNNGVVDDSQLPKDRFSAERLKGVDSTLKIQPAKLEDSAVYLCASSLARGPLNEQFFGPGTRLTVL.

This clonotype appeared a single time. The chain uses TRBV2 and TRBJ2-2; maybe TRBD1 (5 bases). The ends were cut back, 4 bases at V and 7 bases at J, with 13 bases in the middle. The germline V gene has CDR1 SNHLY and CDR2 FYNNEI. The CDR3 consists of 14 residues. The CDR3: CASSGGLFNGELFF. The CDR3 bases are TGTGCCAGCAGTGGGGGCCTGTTTAACGGGGAGCTGTTTTTT.

This chain links TRBV10-2 with TRBJ2-1, with a possible D match to TRBD2 (6 bases). The CDR3 covers 12 residues. Germline V gene data show CDR1 as WSHSY and CDR2 as SAAADI. V shed 10 bases and J shed 5 bases, with 12 bases lying between them. Here the CDR3 reads CATGDLNNEQFF. DNA of the CDR3: TGCGCCACGGGGGACCTGAACAATGAGCAGTTCTTC.

This rearrangement joins TRBV28 to TRBJ1-1; D call uncertain. This CDR3 contains 18 residues. CDR1 is MDHEN and CDR2 is SYDVKM in the germline V gene. The V gene lost 3 bases and the J gene lost 0 bases, with 20 bases spanning the gap. Here the CDR3 reads CASSFPTRITLMNTEAFF. CDR3 sequence (DNA): TGTGCCAGCAGTTTCCCCACCAGAATTACTCTAATGAACACTGAAGCTTTCTTT.

This clonotype appeared a few times. Germline and junction disagree at one end, which may indicate a read error. The V and J genes are TRBV29-1 and TRBJ2-7, with D possibly TRBD1 on 6 matching bases. The CDR3 contains 10 residues. Looked up from germline, CDR1 is SQVTM and CDR2 is ANQGSEA. CDR3 in amino acids: CSAEQGEQYF. The CDR3 bases are TGCAGCGCTGAACAGGGCGAGCAGTACTTC.

This clonotype came up a few times. The chain couples TRBV12-3 or TRBV12-4 to TRBJ1-5; 8 bases line up with TRBD1. The CDR3 consists of 14 residues. J gave up 6 bases and V 5 bases, and 6 bases lay outside the gene matches. CDR3 sequence reads: CASSQGQGSQPQHF. The CDR3 bases are TGTGCCAGCAGTCAAGGACAGGGTAGTCAGCCCCAGCATTTT.

The rearrangement uses TRBV5-1 and TRBJ2-1; D gene uncertain. Germline CDR1 is SGHRS and CDR2 is YFSETQ. V was pared by 3 bases and J by 7 bases, with 5 bases between. The CDR3 contains 11 residues. CDR3 nucleotides: TGCGCCAGCAGCTGGGCGAATGAGCAGTTCTTC. It is translated as CASSWANEQFF.

By its share, this clonotype is hyperexpanded. The V gene is TRBV4-3, the J gene TRBJ2-2; either TRBD1 or TRBD2 may supply D (5 bases each). Germline values: CDR1 LGHNA, CDR2 YSLEER. The V and J ends lost 3 bases and 7 bases respectively, with 15 bases between them. The CDR3 extends over 15 amino acids. CDR3 sequence (DNA): TGCGCCAGCAGCCATGTGGGGGATTTTGGCGGGGAGCTGTTTTTT. Its protein product is CASSHVGDFGGELFF.

The sample holds one count of this clonotype. The chain uses TRBV4-1 and TRBJ2-7; 7 positions match TRBD1. CDR1 is MGHRA, CDR2 YSYEKL, per germline. The CDR3 contains 14 residues. The trim removed 0 bases at V and 3 bases at J, leaving 2 bases unmatched. The CDR3 here is CASSQENRGYEQYF. In DNA, the CDR3 is TGCGCCAGCAGCCAAGAAAACAGGGGCTACGAGCAGTACTTC.

CDR3 coding DNA: TGTGCCAGCAGCTTTCAAATCACCGAGCAGTACTTC. Translating it yields CASSFQITEQYF. The chain joins TRBV11-2 to TRBJ2-7; D uncertain. Trimming removed 3 bases from V and 6 bases from J, with 9 bases in between. The germline V gene encodes CDR1 SGHAT and CDR2 FQNNGV. The CDR3 has 12 residues.

This rearrangement joins TRBV27 to TRBJ1-6, with no clear D. From germline, CDR1 is MNHEY and CDR2 SMNVEV (reference sequence). Trimming pared 5 bases from V and 8 bases from J, leaving 10 bases between. The CDR3 extends over 13 amino acids. The DNA of the CDR3 is TGTGCCAGCAGTCCCCCACCCTATTCACCCCTCCACTTT. Translated: CASSPPPYSPLHF.

The chain employs TRBV6-4 and TRBJ2-3, with 11 bases lining up with TRBD1. With 8 bases clipped from V and 3 bases from J, the junction kept 4 bases outside the gene matches. The V gene's germline CDR1 is MRHNA and CDR2 SNTAGT. This CDR3 is 14 amino acids long. As DNA, the CDR3 is TGTGCCAGCGCAGGACAGGGGGCAACAGATACGCAGTATTTT. It yields the protein CASAGQGATDTQYF.

The rearrangement joins TRBV20-1 to TRBJ2-7; 9 bases line up with TRBD1. The length of the CDR3 is 15 residues. V trimming: 5 bases; J trimming: 3 bases; junction bases outside the gene matches: 11. Germline-derived CDR1 and CDR2 are DFQATT and SNEGSKA (reference sequence). Written as DNA, the CDR3 is TGCAGTGCTTCGGGGGGACAGGGAGGGCACTACGAGCAGTACTTC. This encodes CSASGGQGGHYEQYF.